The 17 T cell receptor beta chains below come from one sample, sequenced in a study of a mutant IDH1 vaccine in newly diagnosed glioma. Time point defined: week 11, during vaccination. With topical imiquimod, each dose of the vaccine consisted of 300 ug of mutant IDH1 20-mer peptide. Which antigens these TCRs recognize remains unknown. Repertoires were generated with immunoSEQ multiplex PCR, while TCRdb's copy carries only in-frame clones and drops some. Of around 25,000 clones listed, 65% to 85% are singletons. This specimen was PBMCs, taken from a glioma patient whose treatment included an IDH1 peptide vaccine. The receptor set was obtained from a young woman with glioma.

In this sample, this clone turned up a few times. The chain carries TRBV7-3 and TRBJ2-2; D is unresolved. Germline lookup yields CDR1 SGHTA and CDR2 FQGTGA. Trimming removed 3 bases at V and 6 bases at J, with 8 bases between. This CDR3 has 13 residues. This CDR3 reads CASSFGGAGELFF. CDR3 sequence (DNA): TGTGCCAGCAGCTTTGGTGGGGCCGGGGAGCTGTTTTTT.

The CDR3 DNA follows: TGTGCCAGCAGTGAGTTCCCAGGGGTTGATACGCAGTATTTT. This gives the protein CASSEFPGVDTQYF. The rearrangement links TRBV25-1 to TRBJ2-3; a possible D gene is TRBD1 (6 bases). Trimming shortened V by 3 bases and J by 6 bases, and 13 bases separated the two germline ends. The CDR3 extends over 14 amino acids. CDR1 and CDR2 from the germline V gene are MGHDK and SYGVNS.

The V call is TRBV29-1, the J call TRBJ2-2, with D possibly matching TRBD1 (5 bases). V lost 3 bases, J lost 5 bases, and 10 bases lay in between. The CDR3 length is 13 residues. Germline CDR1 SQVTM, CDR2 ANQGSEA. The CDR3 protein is CSVDRQTTGELFF. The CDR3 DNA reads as TGCAGCGTTGACCGACAGACTACCGGGGAGCTGTTTTTT.

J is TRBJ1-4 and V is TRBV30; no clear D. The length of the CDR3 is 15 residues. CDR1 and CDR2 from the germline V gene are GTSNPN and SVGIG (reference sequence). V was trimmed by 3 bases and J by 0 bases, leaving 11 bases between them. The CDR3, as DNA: TGTGCCTGGAGGAGTGGGATAGCAACTAATGAAAAACTGTTTTTT. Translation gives CAWRSGIATNEKLFF.

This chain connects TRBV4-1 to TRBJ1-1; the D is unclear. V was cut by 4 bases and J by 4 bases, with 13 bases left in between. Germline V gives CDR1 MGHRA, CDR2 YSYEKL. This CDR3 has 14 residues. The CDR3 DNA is TGCGCCAGCAGCCTCACGGGTCCCGGCACTGAAGCTTTCTTT. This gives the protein CASSLTGPGTEAFF.

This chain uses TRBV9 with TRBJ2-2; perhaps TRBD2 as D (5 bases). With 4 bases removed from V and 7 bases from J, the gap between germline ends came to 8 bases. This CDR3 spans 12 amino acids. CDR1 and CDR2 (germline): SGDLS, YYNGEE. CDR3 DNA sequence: TGTGCCAGCAGCTCCGAGGGCGGGGAGCTGTTTTTT. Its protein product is CASSSEGGELFF.

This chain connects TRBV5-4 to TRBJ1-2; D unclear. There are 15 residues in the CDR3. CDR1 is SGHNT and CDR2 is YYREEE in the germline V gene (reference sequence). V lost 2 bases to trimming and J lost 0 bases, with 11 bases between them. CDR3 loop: CASSFIDTPNYGYTF. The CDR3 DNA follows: TGTGCCAGCAGCTTTATTGACACGCCTAACTATGGCTACACCTTC. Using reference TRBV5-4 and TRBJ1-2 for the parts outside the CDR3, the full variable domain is ETGVTQSPTHLIKTRGQQVTLRCSSQSGHNTVSWYQQALGQGPQFIFQYYREEENGRGNFPPRFSGLQFPNYSSELNVNALELDDSALYLCASSFIDTPNYGYTFGSGTRLTVV.

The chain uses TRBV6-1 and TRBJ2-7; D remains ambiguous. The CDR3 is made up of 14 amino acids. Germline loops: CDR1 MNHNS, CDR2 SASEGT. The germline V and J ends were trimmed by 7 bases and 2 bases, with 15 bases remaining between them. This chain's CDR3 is CASTRNPGAYEQYF. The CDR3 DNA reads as TGTGCCAGCACTAGAAATCCAGGAGCCTACGAGCAGTACTTC.

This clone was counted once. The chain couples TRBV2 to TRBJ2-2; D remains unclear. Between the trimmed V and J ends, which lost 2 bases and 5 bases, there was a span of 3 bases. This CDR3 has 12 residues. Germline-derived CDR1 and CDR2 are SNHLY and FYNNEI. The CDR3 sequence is CASSEFTGELFF. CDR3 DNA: TGTGCCAGCAGTGAATTTACCGGGGAGCTGTTTTTT.

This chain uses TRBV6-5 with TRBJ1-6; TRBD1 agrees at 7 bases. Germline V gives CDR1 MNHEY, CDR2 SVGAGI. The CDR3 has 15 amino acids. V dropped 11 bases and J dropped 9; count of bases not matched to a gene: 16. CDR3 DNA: TGTGCCGCGCGGCAGGGGGTGTTTTCAAGTTCACCCCTCCACTTT. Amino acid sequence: CAARQGVFSSSPLHF.

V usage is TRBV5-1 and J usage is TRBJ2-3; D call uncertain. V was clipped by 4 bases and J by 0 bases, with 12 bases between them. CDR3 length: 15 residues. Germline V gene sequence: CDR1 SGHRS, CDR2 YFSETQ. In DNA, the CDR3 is TGCGCCAGCAGCCCCCTTCTGGGCAGCACAGATACGCAGTATTTT. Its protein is CASSPLLGSTDTQYF. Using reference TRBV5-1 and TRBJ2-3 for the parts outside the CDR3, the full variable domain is KAGVTQTPRYLIKTRGQQVTLSCSPISGHRSVSWYQQTPGQGLQFLFEYFSETQRNKGNFPGRFSGRQFSNSRSEMNVSTLELGDSALYLCASSPLLGSTDTQYFGPGTRLTVL.

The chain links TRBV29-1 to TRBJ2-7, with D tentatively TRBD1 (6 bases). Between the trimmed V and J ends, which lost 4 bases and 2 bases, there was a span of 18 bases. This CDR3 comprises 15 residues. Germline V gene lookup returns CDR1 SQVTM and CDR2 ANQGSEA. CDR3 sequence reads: CSVGPRQGMAYEQYF. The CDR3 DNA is TGCAGCGTTGGGCCCCGGCAGGGGATGGCCTACGAGCAGTACTTC.

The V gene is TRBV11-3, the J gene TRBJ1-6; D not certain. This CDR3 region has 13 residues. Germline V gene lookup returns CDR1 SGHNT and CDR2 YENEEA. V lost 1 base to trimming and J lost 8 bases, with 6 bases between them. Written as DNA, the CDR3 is TGTGCCAGCAGCTTAGCTCAGGATTCACCCCTCCACTTT. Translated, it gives CASSLAQDSPLHF.

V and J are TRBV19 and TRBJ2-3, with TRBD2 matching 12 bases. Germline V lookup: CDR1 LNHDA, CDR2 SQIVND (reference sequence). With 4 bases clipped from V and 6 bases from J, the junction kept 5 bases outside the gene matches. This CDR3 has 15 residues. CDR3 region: CASSTTSGGFDTQYF. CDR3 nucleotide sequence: TGTGCCAGTAGTACGACTAGCGGGGGTTTCGATACGCAGTATTTT. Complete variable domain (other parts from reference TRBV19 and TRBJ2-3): DGGITQSPKYLFRKEGQNVTLSCEQNLNHDAMYWYRQDPGQGLRLIYYSQIVNDFQKGDIAEGYSVSREKKESFPLTVTSAQKNPTAFYLCASSTTSGGFDTQYFGPGTRLTVL.

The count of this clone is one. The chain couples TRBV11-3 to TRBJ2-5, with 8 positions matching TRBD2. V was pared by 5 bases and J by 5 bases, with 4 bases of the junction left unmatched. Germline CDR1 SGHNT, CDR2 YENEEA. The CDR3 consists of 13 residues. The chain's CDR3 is CASSPPGGETQYF. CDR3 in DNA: TGTGCCAGCAGCCCACCGGGGGGGGAGACCCAGTACTTC.

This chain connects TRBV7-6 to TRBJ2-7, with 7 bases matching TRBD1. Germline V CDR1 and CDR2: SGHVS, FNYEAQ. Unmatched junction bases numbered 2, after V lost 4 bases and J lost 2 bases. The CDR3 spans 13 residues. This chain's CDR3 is CASSYQGAYEQYF. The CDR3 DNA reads TGTGCCAGCAGCTACCAGGGGGCCTACGAGCAGTACTTC.

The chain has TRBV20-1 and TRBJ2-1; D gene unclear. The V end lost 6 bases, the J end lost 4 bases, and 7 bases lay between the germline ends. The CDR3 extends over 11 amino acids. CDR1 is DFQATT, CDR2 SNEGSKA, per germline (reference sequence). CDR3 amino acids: CSARKYNEQFF. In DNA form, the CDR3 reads TGCAGTGCCAGAAAGTACAATGAGCAGTTCTTC.